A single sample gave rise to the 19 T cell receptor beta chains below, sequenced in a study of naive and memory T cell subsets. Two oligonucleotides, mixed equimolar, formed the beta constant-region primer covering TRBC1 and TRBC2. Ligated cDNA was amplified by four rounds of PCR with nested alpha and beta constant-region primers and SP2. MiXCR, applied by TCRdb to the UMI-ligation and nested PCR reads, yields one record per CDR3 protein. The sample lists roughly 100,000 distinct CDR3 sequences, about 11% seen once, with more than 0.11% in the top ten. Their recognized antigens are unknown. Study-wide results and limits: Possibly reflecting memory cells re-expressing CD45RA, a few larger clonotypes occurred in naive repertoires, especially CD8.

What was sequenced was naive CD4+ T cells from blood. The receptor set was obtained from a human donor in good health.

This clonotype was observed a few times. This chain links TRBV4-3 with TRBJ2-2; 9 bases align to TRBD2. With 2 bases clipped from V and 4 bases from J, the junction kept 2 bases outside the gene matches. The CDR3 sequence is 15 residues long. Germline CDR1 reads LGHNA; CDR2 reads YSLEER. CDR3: CASSQLAGTTGELFF. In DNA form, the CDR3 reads TGCGCCAGCAGCCAACTAGCGGGGACCACCGGGGAGCTGTTTTTT.

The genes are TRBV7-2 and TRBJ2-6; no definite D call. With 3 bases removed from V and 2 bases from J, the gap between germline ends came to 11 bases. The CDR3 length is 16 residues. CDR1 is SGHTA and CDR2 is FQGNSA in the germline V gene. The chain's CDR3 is CASSFWLAAGANVLTF. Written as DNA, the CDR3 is TGTGCCAGCAGCTTCTGGTTGGCAGCTGGGGCCAACGTCCTGACTTTC.

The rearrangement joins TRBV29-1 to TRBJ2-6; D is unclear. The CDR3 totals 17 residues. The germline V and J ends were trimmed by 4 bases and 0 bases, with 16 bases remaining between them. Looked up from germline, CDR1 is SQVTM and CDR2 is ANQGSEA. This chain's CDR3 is CSVVIWTTSSGANVLTF. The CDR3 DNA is TGCAGCGTTGTAATATGGACGACTTCCTCTGGGGCCAACGTCCTGACTTTC.

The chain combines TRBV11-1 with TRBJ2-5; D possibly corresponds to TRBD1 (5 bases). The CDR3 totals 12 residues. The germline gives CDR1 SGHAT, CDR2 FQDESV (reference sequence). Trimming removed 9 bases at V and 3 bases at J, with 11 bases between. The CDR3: CASSATEETQYF. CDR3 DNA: TGTGCCAGTTCCGCGACAGAAGAGACCCAGTACTTC. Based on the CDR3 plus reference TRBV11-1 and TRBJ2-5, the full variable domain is EAEVAQSPRYKITEKSQAVAFWCDPISGHATLYWYRQILGQGPELLVQFQDESVVDDSQLPKDRFSAERLKGVDSTLKIQPAELGDSAMYLCASSATEETQYFGPGTRLLVL.

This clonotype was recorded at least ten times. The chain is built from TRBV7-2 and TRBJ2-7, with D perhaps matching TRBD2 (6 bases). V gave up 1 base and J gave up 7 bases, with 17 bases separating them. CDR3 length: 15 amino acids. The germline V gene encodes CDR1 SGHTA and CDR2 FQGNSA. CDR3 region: CASSLDVGRLGEQYF. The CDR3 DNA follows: TGTGCCAGCAGCTTAGATGTCGGGAGACTCGGGGAGCAGTACTTC. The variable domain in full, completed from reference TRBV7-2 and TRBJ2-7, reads GAGVSQSPSNKVTEKGKDVELRCDPISGHTALYWYRQSLGQGLEFLIYFQGNSAPDKSGLPSDRFSAERTGGSVSTLTIQRTQQEDSAVYLCASSLDVGRLGEQYFGPGTRLTVT.

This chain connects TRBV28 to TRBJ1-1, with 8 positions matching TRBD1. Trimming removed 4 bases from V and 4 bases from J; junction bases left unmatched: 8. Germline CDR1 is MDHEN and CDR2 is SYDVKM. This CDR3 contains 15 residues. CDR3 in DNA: TGTGCCAGCAGTTCAGGGGGCGAAGGGAGCACTGAAGCTTTCTTT. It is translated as CASSSGGEGSTEAFF.

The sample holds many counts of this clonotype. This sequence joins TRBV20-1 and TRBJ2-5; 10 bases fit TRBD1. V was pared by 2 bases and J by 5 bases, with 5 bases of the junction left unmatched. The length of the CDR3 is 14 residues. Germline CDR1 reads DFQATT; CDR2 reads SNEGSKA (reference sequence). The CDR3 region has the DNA TGCAGTGCTAGACGGACAGGGGGAAGGGAGACCCAGTACTTC. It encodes CSARRTGGRETQYF.

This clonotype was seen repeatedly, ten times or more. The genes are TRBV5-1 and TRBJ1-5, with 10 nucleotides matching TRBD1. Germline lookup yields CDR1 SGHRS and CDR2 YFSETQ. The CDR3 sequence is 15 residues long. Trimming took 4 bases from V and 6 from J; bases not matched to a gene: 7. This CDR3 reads CASSKTGGNGQPQHF. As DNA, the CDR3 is TGCGCCAGCAGCAAGACAGGGGGCAACGGTCAGCCCCAGCATTTT.

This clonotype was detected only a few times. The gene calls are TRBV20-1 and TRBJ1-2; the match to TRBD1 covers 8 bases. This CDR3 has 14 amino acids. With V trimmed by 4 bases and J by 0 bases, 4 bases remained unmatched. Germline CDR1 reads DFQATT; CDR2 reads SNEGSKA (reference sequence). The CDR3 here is CSAIQTGANYGYTF. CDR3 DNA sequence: TGCAGTGCTATACAGACAGGGGCTAACTATGGCTACACCTTC.

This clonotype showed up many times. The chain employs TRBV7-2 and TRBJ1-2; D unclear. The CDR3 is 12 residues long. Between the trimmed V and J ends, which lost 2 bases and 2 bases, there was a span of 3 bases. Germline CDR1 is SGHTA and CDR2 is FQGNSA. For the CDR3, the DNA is TGTGCCAGCAGCTTAACGAACTATGGCTACACCTTC. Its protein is CASSLTNYGYTF.

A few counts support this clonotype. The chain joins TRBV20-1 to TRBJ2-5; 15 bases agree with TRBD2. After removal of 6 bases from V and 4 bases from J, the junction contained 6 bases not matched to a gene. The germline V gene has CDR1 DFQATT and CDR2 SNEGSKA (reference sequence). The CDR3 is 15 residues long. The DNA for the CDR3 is TGCAGTGCAACGCCGGGACTAGCGGGGGGAGAGACCCAGTACTTC. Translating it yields CSATPGLAGGETQYF.

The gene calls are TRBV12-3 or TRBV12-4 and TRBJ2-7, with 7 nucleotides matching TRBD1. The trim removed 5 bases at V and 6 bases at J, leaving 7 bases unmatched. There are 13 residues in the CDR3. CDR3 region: CASSARRDSEQYF. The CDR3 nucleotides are TGTGCCAGCAGTGCCAGACGGGACAGCGAGCAGTACTTC.

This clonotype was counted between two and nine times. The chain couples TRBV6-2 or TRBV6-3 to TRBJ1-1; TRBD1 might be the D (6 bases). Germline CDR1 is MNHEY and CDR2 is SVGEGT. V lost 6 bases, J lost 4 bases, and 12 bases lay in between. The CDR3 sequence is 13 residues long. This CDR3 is CASRIGQTTEAFF. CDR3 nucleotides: TGTGCCAGCAGGATTGGACAGACCACTGAAGCTTTCTTT.

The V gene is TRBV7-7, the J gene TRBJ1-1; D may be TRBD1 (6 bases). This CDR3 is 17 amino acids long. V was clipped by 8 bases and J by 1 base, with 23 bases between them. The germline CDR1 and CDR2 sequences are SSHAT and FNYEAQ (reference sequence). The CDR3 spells CASGPQFSTGKNTEAFF. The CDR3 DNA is TGTGCCAGCGGACCCCAGTTTTCTACAGGGAAGAACACTGAAGCTTTCTTT.

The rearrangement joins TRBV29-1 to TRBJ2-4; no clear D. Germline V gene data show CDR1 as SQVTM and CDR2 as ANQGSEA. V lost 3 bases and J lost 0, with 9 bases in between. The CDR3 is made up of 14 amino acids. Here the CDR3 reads CSVEQKLAKNIQYF. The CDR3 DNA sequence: TGCAGCGTTGAGCAAAAATTAGCCAAAAACATTCAGTACTTC.

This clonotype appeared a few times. Here the CDR3 reads CSVDSADIYGYTF. CDR3 DNA sequence: TGCAGCGTTGATTCGGCAGACATCTATGGCTACACCTTC. The rearrangement uses TRBV29-1 and TRBJ1-2; D is unresolved. This CDR3 region has 13 residues. Germline-derived CDR1 and CDR2 are SQVTM and ANQGSEA. The V end lost 3 bases, the J end lost 4 bases, and 12 bases lay between the germline ends.

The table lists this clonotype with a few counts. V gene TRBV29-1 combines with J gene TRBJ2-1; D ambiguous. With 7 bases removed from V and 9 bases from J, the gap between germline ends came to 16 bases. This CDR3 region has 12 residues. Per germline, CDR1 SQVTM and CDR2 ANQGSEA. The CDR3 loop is CSASPQGGEQFF. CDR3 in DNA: TGCAGCGCTTCTCCCCAAGGCGGTGAGCAGTTCTTC.

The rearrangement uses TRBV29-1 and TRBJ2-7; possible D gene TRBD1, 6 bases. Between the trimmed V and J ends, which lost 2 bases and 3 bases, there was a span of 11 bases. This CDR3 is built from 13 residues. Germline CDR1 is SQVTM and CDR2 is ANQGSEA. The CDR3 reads CSVERLQGYEQYF. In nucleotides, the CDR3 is TGCAGCGTTGAACGATTACAGGGCTACGAGCAGTACTTC.

CDR3 sequence: CASSQDPYNEQFF. CDR3 DNA: TGTGCCAGCTCTCAGGACCCCTACAATGAGCAGTTCTTC. The V gene is TRBV2, the J gene TRBJ2-1; unclear D gene. Germline values: CDR1 SNHLY, CDR2 FYNNEI. The CDR3 loop spans 13 amino acids. V was clipped by 8 bases and J by 2 bases, with 10 bases between them.